These T cell receptor beta chains were read from a single sample in a study of cytomegalovirus exposure and HLA in healthy donors. Using immunoSEQ multiplex PCR, the repertoire was profiled, and TCRdb retains in-frame clones only, with some absent. This repertoire includes 150,000 to 200,000 clones. Sequenced: PBMCs. The receptors here all came from a woman under 30 in good health and CMV-seropositive. CDR3s include the opening cysteine and the closing phenylalanine or tryptophan. A D gene is named only where the DNA matches it firmly.

DNA: TGCGCCAGCAGTGCGACTAGCGGGACCACAGATACGCAGTATTTT; CDR3: CASSATSGTTDTQYF; J: TRBJ2-3; D: TRBD2; V: TRBV5-1
DNA: TGCGCCAGCAGCTTGCAGGGGTGGGAGACCCAGTACTTC; CDR3: CASSLQGWETQYF; J: TRBJ2-5; D: NA; V: TRBV5-1
DNA: TGTGCCAGTAGTATTCGAGGGCGCGGGATGAACACTGAAGCTTTCTTT; CDR3: CASSIRGRGMNTEAFF; J: TRBJ1-1; D: NA; V: TRBV19
DNA: TGTGCCAGCAGCTTTAACAGGGGGCTATACAATGAGCAGTTCTTC; CDR3: CASSFNRGLYNEQFF; J: TRBJ2-1; D: TRBD1; V: TRBV7-8
DNA: TGTGCCAGCAGCGGGACAGGGGGCGAGGATCAGCCCCAGCATTTT; CDR3: CASSGTGGEDQPQHF; J: TRBJ1-5; D: TRBD1; V: TRBV2
DNA: TGTGCCAGCTCACCGGTACTTTGGGGGGTTCCCACAGATACGCAGTATTTT; CDR3: CASSPVLWGVPTDTQYF; J: TRBJ2-3; D: NA; V: TRBV18
DNA: TGTGCCTGGAGTGTACAAGGGAGCTCCTATAATTCACCCCTCCACTTT; CDR3: CAWSVQGSSYNSPLHF; J: TRBJ1-6; D: NA; V: TRBV30
DNA: TGTGCCAGCAGCCCTTCCAGGACAGGGGATTCACCCCTCCACTTT; CDR3: CASSPSRTGDSPLHF; J: TRBJ1-6; D: TRBD1; V: TRBV7-6
DNA: TGTGCCAGCAGTGGGGCAGGGGGTTACAATGAAAAACTGTTTTTT; CDR3: CASSGAGGYNEKLFF; J: TRBJ1-4; D: TRBD1; V: TRBV6-5
DNA: TGTGCCAGCTCACCACTAGCGGGGGGGCCCCATGAGCAGTTCTTC; CDR3: CASSPLAGGPHEQFF; J: TRBJ2-1; D: TRBD2; V: TRBV18
DNA: TGTGCCAGCAGAACTATAGCCCGACAGTTTGAGGAGCAGTTCTTC; CDR3: CASRTIARQFEEQFF; J: TRBJ2-1; D: NA; V: TRBV27
DNA: TGCGCCAGCGCGGGACTAGCGGGAACTCCGATTCCCTACGAGCAGTACTTC; CDR3: CASAGLAGTPIPYEQYF; J: TRBJ2-7; D: TRBD2; V: TRBV5-1
DNA: TGCGCCAGCAGCCAAGGACAGGGAACCGCAACTAATGAAAAACTGTTTTTT; CDR3: CASSQGQGTATNEKLFF; J: TRBJ1-4; D: TRBD1; V: TRBV4-3
DNA: TGTGCCAGCAGTTTAGGGGACAGGGTGAACACTGAAGCTTTCTTT; CDR3: CASSLGDRVNTEAFF; J: TRBJ1-1; D: TRBD1; V: TRBV27
DNA: TGCGCCAGCAGCTCCAATCTTTTTAGCGGGATGGAGACCCAGTACTTC; CDR3: CASSSNLFSGMETQYF; J: TRBJ2-5; D: TRBD2; V: TRBV5-1
DNA: TGTGCCAGCAGCTACACCCACCGGACAGGCGCGCGACCCAGGGGCAATCAGCCCCAGCATTTT; CDR3: CASSYTHRTGARPRGNQPQHF; J: TRBJ1-5; D: TRBD1; V: TRBV7-6
DNA: TGCAGCGTTGTATCTCGGGGGGCGCAGAGGAACACTGAAGCTTTCTTT; CDR3: CSVVSRGAQRNTEAFF; J: TRBJ1-1; D: NA; V: TRBV29-1
DNA: TGCGCCAGCAGCTTGTGGAGCGGGGGGTACCAAGAGACCCAGTACTTC; CDR3: CASSLWSGGYQETQYF; J: TRBJ2-5; D: TRBD2; V: TRBV5-1
DNA: TGTGCCAGCAGACCTACCCCGTACTCTAACTATGGCTACACCTTC; CDR3: CASRPTPYSNYGYTF; J: TRBJ1-2; D: NA; V: TRBV6-4
DNA: TGTGCCAGCACCCTACGACAGGGGGTATCTTACGAGCAGTACTTC; CDR3: CASTLRQGVSYEQYF; J: TRBJ2-7; D: TRBD1; V: TRBV6-1
DNA: TGTGCCAGCAGTGAATGGGTAGCGGGAGGGTTGGGTGAGCAGTTCTTC; CDR3: CASSEWVAGGLGEQFF; J: TRBJ2-1; D: TRBD2; V: TRBV6-1
DNA: TGTGCCAGCAGTTTTTCGGGGGGCAGGACTGAAGCTTTCTTT; CDR3: CASSFSGGRTEAFF; J: TRBJ1-1; D: NA; V: TRBV28
DNA: TGTGCCAGCAGCTTAGTACAGGGGGTCAACGAGCAGTACTTC; CDR3: CASSLVQGVNEQYF; J: TRBJ2-7; D: TRBD1; V: TRBV7-9
DNA: TGTGCCAGCAGCTTAGCAACTAGCGGGAGTTTTAACAATGAGCAGTTCTTC; CDR3: CASSLATSGSFNNEQFF; J: TRBJ2-1; D: TRBD2; V: TRBV11-3
DNA: TGTGCCAGCAGCCGACAGGTTGGGGCGGGCTACACCTTC; CDR3: CASSRQVGAGYTF; J: TRBJ1-2; D: NA; V: TRBV7-8
DNA: TGCGCCAGCAGCTCTGGGGGACAGGGGGACAATCAGCCCCAGCATTTT; CDR3: CASSSGGQGDNQPQHF; J: TRBJ1-5; D: TRBD1; V: TRBV4-1
DNA: TGTGCCAGCAGTGGTGTAGCCACTACCTACGAGCAGTACTTC; CDR3: CASSGVATTYEQYF; J: TRBJ2-7; D: NA; V: TRBV2